Below are 22 T cell receptor beta chains sequenced from a single sample in a study of technical replicates of blood from several donors. Clones were sequenced by immunoSEQ multiplex PCR, and TCRdb holds only the in-frame ones, with some missing. The data show under 85,000 clones, 95% to 97% seen once. Sequencing input: T cells isolated from PBMCs. All receptors derive from a human donor in good health.

The chain recombines TRBV5-1 with TRBJ2-7; TRBD1 agrees at 9 bases. In germline, CDR1 is SGHRS, CDR2 YFSETQ. The CDR3 sequence is 14 residues long. The junction had 6 bases not matched to a gene; V was cut back by 3 bases and J by 5 bases. The CDR3 loop is CASSSDRGNHEQYF. The DNA of the CDR3 is TGCGCCAGCAGCTCAGACAGGGGGAACCACGAGCAGTACTTC.

This chain joins TRBV4-2 and TRBJ2-1, with 10 nucleotides matching TRBD2. Germline loops: CDR1 LGHNA, CDR2 YNFKEQ. The CDR3 contains 16 residues. J was trimmed by 8 bases and V by 5 bases; bases with no gene match: 12. The CDR3 reads CASSVLPGLATDEQFF. The CDR3 coding sequence is TGTGCCAGCAGCGTACTACCGGGACTAGCGACAGATGAGCAGTTCTTC.

V usage is TRBV10-1 and J usage is TRBJ1-5; D remains unclear. The V and J ends lost 3 bases and 5 bases respectively, with 8 bases between them. Looked up from germline, CDR1 is WNHNN and CDR2 is SYGVQD (reference sequence). This CDR3 region has 13 residues. Here the CDR3 DNA reads TGCGCCAGCAGTGAATCGAGAGATCAGCCCCAGCATTTT. It translates to CASSESRDQPQHF.

The J gene is TRBJ2-1, the V gene TRBV2; D uncertain. The CDR3 runs 14 residues. Trimming took 6 bases from V and 3 from J, leaving 12 bases between them. Germline V gene lookup returns CDR1 SNHLY and CDR2 FYNNEI. The CDR3 DNA reads TGTGCCAGCAGCTCACAGCCGAACTACAATGAGCAGTTCTTC. Encoded protein: CASSSQPNYNEQFF.

J is TRBJ1-1 and V is TRBV5-8, with D uncertain. Germline-derived CDR1 and CDR2 are SGHTS and YDEGEE. Trimming took off 3 bases at V and 1 base at J, with 10 bases between the two ends. This CDR3 is 14 amino acids long. CDR3 in DNA: TGTGCCAGCAGCTCATTTCATAGGAACACTGAAGCTTTCTTT. Translated: CASSSFHRNTEAFF.

The chain has TRBV5-1 and TRBJ2-2; D call uncertain. The CDR3 extends over 15 amino acids. The V and J ends lost 2 bases and 3 bases respectively, with 11 bases between them. Germline loops: CDR1 SGHRS, CDR2 YFSETQ. The CDR3 region has the DNA TGCGCCAGCAGCTTAAGTGGAGCTGACACCGGGGAGCTGTTTTTT. The encoded protein is CASSLSGADTGELFF.

The sample holds a few counts of this clone. The chain has TRBV7-9 and TRBJ1-2; D possibly corresponds to TRBD1 (5 bases). With 4 bases removed from V and 8 bases from J, the gap between germline ends came to 17 bases. Germline CDR1 reads SEHNR; CDR2 reads FQNEAQ (reference sequence). This CDR3 has 14 amino acids. The CDR3 nucleotides read TGTGCCAGCAGCTCCGGCGGGGGAGTTAGCGGCTACACCTTC. Translated: CASSSGGGVSGYTF.

The chain couples TRBV11-2 to TRBJ1-2; a weak D match, TRBD1 (6 bases). Germline V gives CDR1 SGHAT, CDR2 FQNNGV. Trimming cost V 0 bases and J 3 bases, with 11 bases left between them. The CDR3 extends over 15 amino acids. In DNA, the CDR3 is TGTGCCAGCAGCTTAGATTCGCACAGGGACTATGGCTACACCTTC. The encoded protein is CASSLDSHRDYGYTF.

The V gene is TRBV9, the J gene TRBJ1-6; tentatively, D is TRBD1 (6 bases). Germline values: CDR1 SGDLS, CDR2 YYNGEE. This CDR3 is built from 15 residues. V was clipped by 0 bases and J by 4 bases, with 8 bases between them. CDR3 coding DNA: TGTGCCAGCAGCGTAGAAGGGGGTTATAATTCACCCCTCCACTTT. The encoded protein is CASSVEGGYNSPLHF.

The rearrangement joins TRBV4-1 to TRBJ1-2; a weak D match, TRBD1 (6 bases). The CDR3 has 15 residues. V gave up 4 bases and J gave up 2 bases, with 14 bases separating them. Germline V lookup: CDR1 MGHRA, CDR2 YSYEKL. The CDR3 nucleotides read TGCGCCAGCAGCCCAGGCCCGGGACACAACTATGGCTACACCTTC. This encodes CASSPGPGHNYGYTF.

The chain couples TRBV4-2 to TRBJ1-2, with D possibly matching TRBD1 (5 bases). V gave up 0 bases and J gave up 2 bases, with 7 bases separating them. CDR1 LGHNA and CDR2 YNFKEQ come from the germline V gene. The CDR3 runs 14 residues. The chain's CDR3 is CASSQERGNYGYTF. Here the CDR3 DNA reads TGTGCCAGCAGCCAAGAACGGGGGAACTATGGCTACACCTTC.

The V call is TRBV11-2, the J call TRBJ2-1; maybe TRBD2 (5 bases). Deletions cut 1 base from V and 8 bases from J, with 15 bases between. The CDR3 totals 15 residues. The germline gives CDR1 SGHAT, CDR2 FQNNGV. This chain's CDR3 is CASSLGTHPIDEQFF. The DNA for the CDR3 is TGTGCCAGCAGCTTAGGGACTCACCCGATCGATGAGCAGTTCTTC.

This chain links TRBV5-4 with TRBJ2-7, with D perhaps matching TRBD1 (5 bases). Germline CDR1 reads SGHNT; CDR2 reads YYREEE (reference sequence). There are 13 residues in the CDR3. V was shortened by 3 bases and J by 2 bases, with 9 bases between the two germline ends. DNA for the CDR3: TGTGCCAGCAGCTCGGACACTGCCTACGAGCAGTACTTC. It translates to CASSSDTAYEQYF.

This clone was seen only once. The rearrangement joins TRBV11-2 to TRBJ1-3; D remains unclear. The V end lost 5 bases, the J end lost 2 bases, and 7 bases lay between the germline ends. This CDR3 is built from 13 residues. The germline V gene has CDR1 SGHAT and CDR2 FQNNGV. The chain's CDR3 is CASSSPAGNTIYF. In DNA, the CDR3 is TGTGCCAGCAGCAGCCCGGCTGGAAACACCATATATTTT.

The chain carries TRBV19 and TRBJ1-6, with 10 nucleotides matching TRBD1. V shed 6 bases, J shed 9 bases, and the junction held 8 bases outside the gene matches. The CDR3 runs to 15 residues. CDR1 and CDR2 (germline): LNHDA, SQIVND (reference sequence). Here the CDR3 DNA reads TGTGCCAGTAGCTTGGGGACAGGGGCAGGTTCACCCCTCCACTTT. This sequence encodes CASSLGTGAGSPLHF. Based on the CDR3 plus reference TRBV19 and TRBJ1-6, the full variable domain is DGGITQSPKYLFRKEGQNVTLSCEQNLNHDAMYWYRQDPGQGLRLIYYSQIVNDFQKGDIAEGYSVSREKKESFPLTVTSAQKNPTAFYLCASSLGTGAGSPLHFGNGTRLTVT.

The genes are TRBV29-1 and TRBJ1-1; D might be TRBD1 (5 bases). Germline CDR1 reads SQVTM; CDR2 reads ANQGSEA. V lost 4 bases and J lost 1, with 13 bases in between. This CDR3 is built from 14 residues. CDR3 DNA sequence: TGCAGCGTTGGGTTCGGCCAGGGGAACACTGAAGCTTTCTTT. Its translation is CSVGFGQGNTEAFF.

The gene calls are TRBV18 and TRBJ2-1; 8 bases line up with TRBD1. The trim removed 1 base at V and 6 bases at J, leaving 2 bases unmatched. This CDR3 is 14 amino acids long. Germline CDR1 is KGHSH and CDR2 is LQKENI. CDR3 in DNA: TGTGCCAGCTCACCACGGACAGGGCGCAATGAGCAGTTCTTC. As protein: CASSPRTGRNEQFF.

The genes are TRBV9 and TRBJ1-6; TRBD1 agrees at 7 bases. Looked up from germline, CDR1 is SGDLS and CDR2 is YYNGEE. The CDR3 is made up of 14 amino acids. The V and J ends lost 4 bases and 5 bases, in that order; junction bases with no gene match: 3. The CDR3 DNA reads TGTGCCAGCAGCTCACAGGGGAATAATTCACCCCTCCACTTT. Protein sequence: CASSSQGNNSPLHF.

This sequence joins TRBV7-8 and TRBJ2-7; D is perhaps TRBD1 (7 bases). This CDR3 comprises 14 residues. Trimming removed 5 bases from V and 5 bases from J, with 16 bases in between. The germline V gene encodes CDR1 SGHVS and CDR2 FQNEAQ. The CDR3 DNA reads as TGTGCCAGCAGCCCAGGGGGGTTATACCACGAGCAGTACTTC. It encodes CASSPGGLYHEQYF.

The CDR3 region is CASSTARSGEADGLSYEQYF. CDR3 DNA sequence: TGTGCCAGCTCGACTGCTCGCTCGGGGGAGGCCGATGGTCTTTCCTACGAGCAGTACTTC. This sequence joins TRBV27 and TRBJ2-7, with D maybe TRBD2 (6 bases). Germline V gene data show CDR1 as MNHEY and CDR2 as SMNVEV (reference sequence). This CDR3 comprises 20 residues. The ends were cut back, 8 bases at V and 1 base at J, with 33 bases in the middle.

The V and J genes are TRBV5-1 and TRBJ1-1; TRBD1 matches at 10 bases. The CDR3 length is 14 residues. Germline V lookup: CDR1 SGHRS, CDR2 YFSETQ. V lost 5 bases to trimming and J lost 3 bases; unmatched junction nucleotides: 4. The CDR3 loop is CASSSGTGDTEAFF. The CDR3 nucleotides read TGCGCCAGCAGTTCCGGGACAGGGGACACTGAAGCTTTCTTT.

This chain links TRBV7-9 with TRBJ1-5; 8 bases are shared with TRBD1. J lost 7 bases, V lost 4 bases, and 6 bases had no gene match. The CDR3 runs to 14 residues. The V gene's germline CDR1 is SEHNR and CDR2 FQNEAQ (reference sequence). CDR3 protein: CASSSTGGEQPQHF. The CDR3, as DNA: TGTGCCAGCAGCTCCACAGGGGGAGAACAGCCCCAGCATTTT.